This T cell receptor beta chain was sequenced during a study of blood T cell repertoires in COVID-19. Study-wide context: Nucleic acid was either cDNA or gDNA, and it came from T cells, B-cell-depleted T cells, or PBMCs.

The data were produced by immunoSEQ multiplex PCR, yet TCRdb's version contains in-frame clones alone and is incomplete. The table records about 230,000 clones, approximately 83% of them present only once. In this sample, this clone turned up a few times. CDR3 length: 14 residues. Trimming removed 2 bases from V and 8 bases from J; junction bases left unmatched: 7. Germline V CDR1 and CDR2: SGHRS, YFSETQ. Specimen: peripheral blood. The chain links TRBV5-1 to TRBJ1-1, with 9 bases matching TRBD1. This clonotype was obtained from a man between 35 and 55 years old with acute or convalescent COVID-19. CDR3 protein: CASSFGGQGAEAFF. The CDR3 nucleotides read TGCGCCAGCAGCTTTGGGGGACAGGGTGCCGAAGCTTTCTTT.